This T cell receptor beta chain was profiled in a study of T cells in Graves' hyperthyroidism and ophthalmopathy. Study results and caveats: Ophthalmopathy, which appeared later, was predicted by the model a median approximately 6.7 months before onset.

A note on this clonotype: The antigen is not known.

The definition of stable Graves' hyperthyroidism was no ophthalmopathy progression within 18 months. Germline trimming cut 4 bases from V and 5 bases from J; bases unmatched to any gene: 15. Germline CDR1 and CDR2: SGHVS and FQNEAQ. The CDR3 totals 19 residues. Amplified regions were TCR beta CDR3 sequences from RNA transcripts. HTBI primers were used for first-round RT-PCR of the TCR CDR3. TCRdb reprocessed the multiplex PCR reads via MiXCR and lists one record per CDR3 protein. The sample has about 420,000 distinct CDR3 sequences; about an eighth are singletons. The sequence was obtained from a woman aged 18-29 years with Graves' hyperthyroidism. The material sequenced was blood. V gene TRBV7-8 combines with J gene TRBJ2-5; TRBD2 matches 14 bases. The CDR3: CASSSYSVGLAGVSETQYF. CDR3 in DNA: TGTGCCAGCAGCTCGTATTCGGTGGGACTAGCGGGAGTAAGTGAGACCCAGTACTTC.